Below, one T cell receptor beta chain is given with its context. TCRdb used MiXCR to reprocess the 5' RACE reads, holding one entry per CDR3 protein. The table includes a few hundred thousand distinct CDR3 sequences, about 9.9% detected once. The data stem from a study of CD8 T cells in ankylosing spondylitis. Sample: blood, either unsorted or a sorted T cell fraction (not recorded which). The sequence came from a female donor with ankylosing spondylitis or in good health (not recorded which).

The CDR3 bases are TGTGCCAGCAGGAATCCACAGGGTTTAGCCAAAAACATTCAGTACTTC. Its translation is CASRNPQGLAKNIQYF. V gene TRBV6-2 or TRBV6-3 combines with J gene TRBJ2-4; weak D call: TRBD1 (6 bases). V dropped 6 bases and J dropped 0 bases, with 15 bases sitting between them. CDR3 length equals 16 residues. The germline V gene encodes CDR1 MNHEY and CDR2 SVGEGT.